This TCR beta chain was sequenced for a study of T cell responses to AZD1222 COVID-19 vaccine. Regarding the study as a whole: There were repertoire samples only from the period after the peak T cell response. Vaccine-associated CD4 TCRs ranged over spike, dominating at 160-218 and 743-854.

The CDR3 covers 14 residues. J lost 11 bases, V lost 3 bases, and 12 bases had no gene match. Germline lookup yields CDR1 SGDLS and CDR2 YYNGEE. This table comes from immunoSEQ multiplex PCR, and its TCRdb copy is limited to in-frame clones, with some not included. The sample consists of about 86,000 clones, about 72% of them appearing once. Comments on this clone: The antigen is undetermined.

This clonotype was obtained from an adult in good health. The sample consisted of peripheral blood, taken on day 0 of AZD1222 vaccination. The chain employs TRBV9 and TRBJ1-1; 8 positions agree with TRBD1. The CDR3 nucleotides are TGTGCCAGCAGCGCACAGAGGGACAGGATCAGCGCTTTCTTT. It translates to CASSAQRDRISAFF.